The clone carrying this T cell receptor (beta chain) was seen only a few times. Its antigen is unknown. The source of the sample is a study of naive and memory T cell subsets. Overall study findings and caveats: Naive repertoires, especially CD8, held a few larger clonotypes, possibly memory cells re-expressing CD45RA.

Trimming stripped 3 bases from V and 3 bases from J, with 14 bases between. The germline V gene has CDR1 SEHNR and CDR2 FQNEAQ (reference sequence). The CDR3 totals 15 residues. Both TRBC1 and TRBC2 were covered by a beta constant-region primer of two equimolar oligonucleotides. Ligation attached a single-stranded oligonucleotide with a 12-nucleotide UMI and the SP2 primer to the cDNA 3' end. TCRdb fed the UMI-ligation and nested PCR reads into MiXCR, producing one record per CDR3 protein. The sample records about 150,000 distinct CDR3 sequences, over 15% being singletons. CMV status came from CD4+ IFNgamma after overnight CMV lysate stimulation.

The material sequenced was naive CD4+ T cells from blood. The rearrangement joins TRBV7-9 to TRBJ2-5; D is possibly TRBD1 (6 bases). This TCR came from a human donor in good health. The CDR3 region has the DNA TGTGCCAGCAGCTTGGGTGACCGGGACAAAGAGACCCAGTACTTC. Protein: CASSLGDRDKETQYF.